The source of this T cell receptor beta chain is a study of human T cells and chemical hapten exposure. CDR3 length: 15 amino acids. Looked up from germline, CDR1 is ENHRY and CDR2 is SYGVKD. V gave up 4 bases and J gave up 3 bases, with 15 bases separating them. Time point here: pre-sensitization, week 0. Treatment specified: therapeutic diphenylcyclopropenone sensitization with weekly scalp DPC. Original handling: Sample-level TCR yields exhibited a median of approximately 89,000, with a range of about 23,224 to 700,000. TCRdb ran MiXCR on the RACE reads and lists one entry per CDR3 protein. The V and J calls were determined by TCRdb, not by the authors. The sample records fewer than 350,000 distinct CDR3 sequences, roughly 7.4% being singletons. This clonotype was counted only a few times.

The sample here was whole blood, taken in connection with sensitization to the hapten diphenylcyclopropenone (DPC). The V call is TRBV10-3, the J call TRBJ2-5; D is undetermined. The origin of this receptor is a man between 18 and 35 years old with alopecia areata. Some clones in this sample may be carry-over from other donors' samples. CDR3 DNA sequence: TGTGCCATCAGTGGGGGTTTGAGGATGGAAGAGACCCAGTACTTC. Translated: CAISGGLRMEETQYF.